The present T cell receptor beta chain was sequenced within a study of OX40 agonist ivuxolimab in advanced cancers. Study summary: Ivuxolimab was delivered to patients intravenously every 2 weeks at doses spanning 0.01 to 10 mg/kg. Study-wide results and limits: Certain nonresponding patients likewise had low normalized T-cell clonal expansion. The authors did not determine the antigen specificity of the expanded peripheral T cells. In general, CD8+ T cells held more expanded clones than CD4+ did, on average.

The data were produced by immunoSEQ multiplex PCR, yet TCRdb's version contains in-frame clones alone and is incomplete. The repertoire holds approximately 67,000 clones, with roughly 85% as singletons. A word on this clone: The antigen remains undetermined.

This sample comprised CD4+ or CD8+ T cells sorted from blood, obtained in a trial of the OX40 agonist ivuxolimab. The source of this sequence is an adult with an advanced solid tumor such as melanoma, head and neck, liver or kidney cancer.

This chain's CDR3 is CSVTGTGGYEQYF. The CDR3 region has the DNA TGCAGCGTCACCGGGACAGGGGGATACGAGCAGTACTTC. The chain combines TRBV29-1 with TRBJ2-7; 11 bases are shared with TRBD1. The V and J ends lost 6 bases and 4 bases, in that order; junction bases with no gene match: 5. CDR1 and CDR2 from the germline V gene are SQVTM and ANQGSEA. The CDR3 runs to 13 residues.